This T cell receptor beta chain derives from a study of T cells in localized non-small cell lung cancer. Findings of the study overall: The appearance of a median roughly 61 of the top 100 tumor clones was seen in adjacent lung. Blood T cell density predicted longer survival; adjacent-lung clonality, shorter.

The CDR3 sequence is 16 residues long. V lost 5 bases and J lost 0; bases outside the gene matches: 8. Germline V gives CDR1 SGHTA, CDR2 FQGNSA. A word on this clone: Its specificity is not known.

The data were produced by immunoSEQ multiplex PCR, yet TCRdb's version contains in-frame clones alone and is incomplete. Counted here are tens of thousands of clones, 75% to 95% occurring once; the ten biggest clones make up 12%. The specimen was peripheral blood mononuclear cells, collected before any cancer treatment. The TCR was taken from a female donor over 55 with stage II lung adenocarcinoma. The chain is built from TRBV7-2 and TRBJ1-1; 8 nucleotides line up with TRBD1. This CDR3 reads CASSAQGGGLNTEAFF. DNA of the CDR3: TGTGCCAGCAGCGCACAGGGGGGAGGGTTGAACACTGAAGCTTTCTTT.